This TCR beta chain emerged from a study of early T cells in non-severe SARS-CoV-2 infection. Across the study: The authors sequenced bulk RNA from unsorted whole blood, leaving chains unpaired.

This clonotype appeared a few times. The CDR3 contains 16 residues. Germline V gives CDR1 KGHSH, CDR2 LQKENI. V trimming: 3 bases; J trimming: 6 bases; junction bases outside the gene matches: 12. TCRdb re-called the 5' RACE reads with MiXCR, one entry per CDR3 protein. The data show about 64,000 distinct CDR3 sequences, with over 10% seen just once and more than 3.5% held by the top ten. The sequence was collected from an adult who was a healthcare worker with PCR-confirmed SARS-CoV-2 infection or an uninfected control (not recorded which). The material sequenced was whole blood. V is TRBV18 and J is TRBJ2-7; TRBD1 aligns across 9 bases. This CDR3 is CASSPNWGQGEGEQYF. The CDR3 bases are TGTGCCAGCTCACCTAATTGGGGACAGGGTGAAGGCGAGCAGTACTTC. Using reference TRBV18 and TRBJ2-7 for the parts outside the CDR3, the full variable domain is NAGVMQNPRHLVRRRGQEARLRCSPMKGHSHVYWYRQLPEEGLKFMVYLQKENIIDESGMPKERFSAEFPKEGPSILRIQQVVRGDSAAYFCASSPNWGQGEGEQYFGPGTRLTVT.